The clone carrying this TCR beta chain was detected many times. Antigen specificity is unknown. From the RT-PCR reads, TCRdb called clonotypes with MiXCR, one entry per CDR3 protein. The sample yields approximately 500,000 distinct CDR3 sequences, over 10% seen once. There are 14 residues in the CDR3. Germline trimming cut 3 bases from V and 2 bases from J; bases unmatched to any gene: 1. The sample originates from a study of response to subunit inactivated influenza vaccine. General study results and limits: It was suggested by the authors that few new T cells are recruited by each seasonal influenza vaccination.

The TCR comes from a man aged 50-60 years who received an inactivated influenza vaccine. The rearrangement links TRBV12-3 or TRBV12-4 to TRBJ2-7; TRBD1 aligns across 10 bases. The sequenced sample was PBMCs from blood, obtained about 40 days after vaccination. This CDR3 reads CASSLTGGPYEQYF. The CDR3 bases are TGTGCCAGCAGTTTGACAGGGGGCCCCTACGAGCAGTACTTC.